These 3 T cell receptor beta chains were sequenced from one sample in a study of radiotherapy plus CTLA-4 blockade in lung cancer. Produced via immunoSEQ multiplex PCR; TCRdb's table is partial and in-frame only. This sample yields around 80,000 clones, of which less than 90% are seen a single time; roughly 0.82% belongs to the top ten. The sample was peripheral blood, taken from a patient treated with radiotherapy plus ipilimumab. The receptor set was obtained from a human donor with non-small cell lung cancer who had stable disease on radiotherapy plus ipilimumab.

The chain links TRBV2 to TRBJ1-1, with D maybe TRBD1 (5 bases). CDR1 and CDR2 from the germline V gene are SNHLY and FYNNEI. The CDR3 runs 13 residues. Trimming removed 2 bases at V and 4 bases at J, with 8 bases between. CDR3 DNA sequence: TGTGCCAGCAGTGAAATGAGGGGCACTGAAGCTTTCTTT. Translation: CASSEMRGTEAFF. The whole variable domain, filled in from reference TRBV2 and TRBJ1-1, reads EPEVTQTPSHQVTQMGQEVILRCVPISNHLYFYWYRQILGQKVEFLVSFYNNEISEKSEIFDDQFSVERPDGSNFTLKIRSTKLEDSAMYFCASSEMRGTEAFFGQGTRLTVV.

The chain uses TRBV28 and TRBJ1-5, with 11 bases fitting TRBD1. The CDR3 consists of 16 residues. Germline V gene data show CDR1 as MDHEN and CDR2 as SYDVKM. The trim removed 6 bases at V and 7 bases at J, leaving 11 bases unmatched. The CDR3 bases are TGTGCCAGCAGAAATGGACAGGGGGCGGGTAGACAGCCCCAGCATTTT. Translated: CASRNGQGAGRQPQHF.

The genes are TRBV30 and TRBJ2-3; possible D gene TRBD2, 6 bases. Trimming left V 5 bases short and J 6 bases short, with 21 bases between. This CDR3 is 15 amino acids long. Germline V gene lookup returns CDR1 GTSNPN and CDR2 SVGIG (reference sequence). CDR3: CAWEVAGVAGDTQYF. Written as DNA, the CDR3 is TGTGCCTGGGAAGTGGCTGGAGTGGCGGGGGATACGCAGTATTTT.